These T cell receptor beta chains were read from a single sample in a study of technical replicates of blood from several donors. Method: immunoSEQ multiplex PCR; TCRdb's copy keeps in-frame clones and lacks some. The data hold 70,000 to 85,000 clones, with nearly 97% observed a single time. Sequenced input: T cells isolated from PBMCs. The receptors were sampled from a human donor in good health. Each CDR3 is given with its conserved first and last residue. Fields, in order: V gene, J gene, D gene, clone size, CDR3 protein, CDR3 DNA. D genes are given only for firm matches. Expanded clones get a size class; other rows say once, few or many, or leave the size out.

v_gene: TRBV2
j_gene: TRBJ2-3
d_gene: NA
abundance: NA
CDR3aa: CASSLTRVGTDTQYF
CDR3nt: TGTGCCAGCAGTCTAACTCGTGTGGGCACAGATACGCAGTATTTT

v_gene: TRBV9
j_gene: TRBJ1-5
d_gene: TRBD1
abundance: NA
CDR3aa: CASSATGENQPQHF
CDR3nt: TGTGCCAGCAGCGCAACAGGGGAGAATCAGCCCCAGCATTTT

v_gene: TRBV5-1
j_gene: TRBJ2-5
d_gene: TRBD1
abundance: NA
CDR3aa: CASSLAGGQETQYF
CDR3nt: TGCGCCAGCAGCTTGGCAGGGGGCCAAGAGACCCAGTACTTC

v_gene: TRBV10-3
j_gene: TRBJ1-2
d_gene: NA
abundance: few
CDR3aa: CAIRGNPNYGYTF
CDR3nt: TGTGCCATCAGGGGCAATCCTAACTATGGCTACACCTTC

v_gene: TRBV6-1
j_gene: TRBJ1-4
d_gene: NA
abundance: once
CDR3aa: CASSGLVGGASGEKLFF
CDR3nt: TGTGCCAGCAGTGGTCTTGTGGGCGGGGCCTCAGGAGAAAAACTGTTTTTT

v_gene: TRBV29-1
j_gene: TRBJ2-7
d_gene: TRBD2
abundance: NA
CDR3aa: CSVEDQTSGGEQYF
CDR3nt: TGCAGCGTTGAAGACCAAACTAGCGGTGGCGAGCAGTACTTC

v_gene: TRBV7-9
j_gene: TRBJ1-5
d_gene: NA
abundance: NA
CDR3aa: CASSVGLSNQPQHF
CDR3nt: TGTGCCAGCAGCGTCGGACTTAGCAATCAGCCCCAGCATTTT

v_gene: TRBV6-4
j_gene: TRBJ2-7
d_gene: TRBD2
abundance: NA
CDR3aa: CPPPPGGKGASYEQYF
CDR3nt: TGTCCCCCCCCGCCGGGAGGAAAAGGTGCGTCCTACGAGCAGTACTTC

v_gene: TRBV5-1
j_gene: TRBJ2-5
d_gene: TRBD2
abundance: NA
CDR3aa: CASSPAGAGQETQYF
CDR3nt: TGCGCCAGCAGCCCGGCCGGAGCGGGACAAGAGACCCAGTACTTC

v_gene: TRBV27
j_gene: TRBJ2-2
d_gene: TRBD1
abundance: NA
CDR3aa: CASSPGQGVQPNTGELFF
CDR3nt: TGTGCCAGCAGTCCGGGACAGGGGGTTCAACCGAACACCGGGGAGCTGTTTTTT